This TCR beta chain was sequenced in a study of T-cell memory formation after mild COVID-19. Trimming took 5 bases from V and 2 from J, leaving 12 bases between them. Germline V lookup: CDR1 SQVTM, CDR2 ANQGSEA. The CDR3 covers 14 residues. With respect to this clonotype: Antigen unknown.

Notes on the study in general: From day 15 to 85, contracting clones were balanced between CD4 and CD8, whereas later expanders leaned toward CD4+.

The TCR alpha and TCR beta cDNA libraries, bearing sample barcodes and UMIs, were generated by 5'RACE using constant-segment primers. TCRdb reprocessed the 5' RACE reads with MiXCR, giving one entry per CDR3 protein. The sample yields 200,000 to 250,000 distinct CDR3 sequences, 15% seen once. The V call is TRBV29-1, the J call TRBJ2-2, with D hard to call. Source material: PBMCs or a T cell subset sorted from them (not recorded which). The sequence came from an adult woman who had mild COVID-19 (a few samples of this study predate the infection). Cell type and time point are not known. The CDR3 loop is CSVSLRSNTGELFF. CDR3 coding DNA: TGCAGCGTTTCGCTCAGATCTAACACCGGGGAGCTGTTTTTT.